The 25 T cell receptor beta chains given below trace back to one sample, sequenced in a study of cytomegalovirus exposure and HLA in healthy donors. PCR used 60 Vbeta primers and 13 Jbeta primers. The method was immunoSEQ multiplex PCR; TCRdb's version includes in-frame clones alone and lacks a portion of them. The table records about 150,000 clones, about 82% of them present only once. Sequencing was carried out using PBMCs. The origin of the receptors is a male donor in good health and CMV-seronegative.

The V call is TRBV5-6, the J call TRBJ2-7, with D hard to call. Germline V gene data show CDR1 as SGHDT and CDR2 as YYEEEE. V lost 4 bases to trimming and J lost 3 bases, with 8 bases between them. The length of the CDR3 is 12 residues. CDR3 protein: CASSGLLYEQYF. The CDR3 coding sequence is TGTGCCAGCAGCGGGCTCCTCTACGAGCAGTACTTC.

The gene calls are TRBV4-1 and TRBJ2-7; 7 bases match TRBD1. The CDR3 runs 15 residues. Germline values: CDR1 MGHRA, CDR2 YSYEKL. V gave up 4 bases and J gave up 3 bases; unmatched junction bases: 9. CDR3 sequence reads: CASSRTGVVDYEQYF. In DNA, the CDR3 is TGCGCCAGCAGCCGTACAGGGGTAGTTGACTACGAGCAGTACTTC.

The chain combines TRBV21-1 with TRBJ1-5; TRBD1, the D gene given by the table, was not confirmed from the DNA. TRBV21-1 is listed as a pseudogene. CDR3 length: 17 residues. This chain's CDR3 is CASSKTSGGTGHQPRHF. In DNA, the CDR3 is TGTGCCAGCAGCAAAACGTCAGGAGGGACAGGGCATCAGCCCCGGCATTTT.

The chain links TRBV19 to TRBJ2-1; 7 positions match TRBD2. V lost 6 bases, J lost 2 bases, and 4 bases stayed unmatched. CDR1 LNHDA and CDR2 SQIVND come from the germline V gene (reference sequence). CDR3 length equals 14 residues. The CDR3 protein is CASSRGDPYNEQFF. The CDR3 bases are TGTGCCAGTAGCCGGGGGGATCCCTACAATGAGCAGTTCTTC.

The chain is built from TRBV18 and TRBJ1-5, with 8 bases matching TRBD1. Germline loops: CDR1 KGHSH, CDR2 LQKENI. The CDR3 is 14 amino acids. The V segment lost 6 bases and the J segment 8 bases; nucleotides outside the gene matches: 9. The CDR3 nucleotides read TGTGCCAGCTCGTTAGGACAGGGAAGGGAGCCCCAGCATTTT. Translation gives CASSLGQGREPQHF.

The chain carries TRBV15 and TRBJ2-7; 10 bases match TRBD2. The CDR3 has 18 amino acids. The J segment lost 4 bases and the V segment lost 0 bases, leaving 12 bases of the junction unmatched. Germline V gene data show CDR1 as LNHNV and CDR2 as YYDKDF (reference sequence). The CDR3 nucleotides are TGTGCCACCAGCAGAGATTTTACTAGCGGGATGTTGACTTACGAGCAGTACTTC. The encoded protein is CATSRDFTSGMLTYEQYF.

This rearrangement joins TRBV6-1 to TRBJ1-2, with 8 bases that match TRBD1. Germline CDR1 and CDR2: MNHNS and SASEGT. J lost 6 bases, V lost 5 bases, and 5 bases had no gene match. The CDR3 is made up of 13 amino acids. Here the CDR3 reads CASSNRDRNGYTF. CDR3 DNA: TGTGCCAGCAGTAACCGGGACAGGAATGGCTACACCTTC.

This clone was observed a handful of times. The rearrangement uses TRBV5-4 and TRBJ2-1; 13 positions agree with TRBD2. Germline loops: CDR1 SGHNT, CDR2 YYREEE (reference sequence). CDR3 size: 14 residues. Germline trimming cut 4 bases from V and 15 bases from J; bases unmatched to any gene: 10. CDR3 region: CASSPRTSGSLLFF. The DNA of the CDR3 is TGTGCCAGCAGCCCGCGGACTAGCGGGAGCCTTCTGTTCTTC.

The V call is TRBV6-1, the J call TRBJ2-1; 10 bases align to TRBD1. CDR3 length equals 16 residues. Per germline, CDR1 MNHNS and CDR2 SASEGT. V shed 3 bases, J shed 2 bases, and the junction held 4 bases outside the gene matches. The CDR3 sequence: CASSERTGGTYNEQFF. As DNA, the CDR3 is TGTGCCAGCAGTGAGCGGACAGGGGGAACCTACAATGAGCAGTTCTTC.

The chain carries TRBV9 and TRBJ2-2; perhaps TRBD1 as D (6 bases). Germline assignment: CDR1 SGDLS and CDR2 YYNGEE. The CDR3 has 15 residues. V was cut by 0 bases and J by 4 bases, with 10 bases left in between. The CDR3 DNA reads TGTGCCAGCAGCGTAGGGGGGACAAGCACCGGGGAGCTGTTTTTT. Its translation: CASSVGGTSTGELFF.

For the CDR3, the DNA is TGTGCCAGCACCTCGAGGGGGCAGAGCGGCCCGTCCAAAGAAAAACTGTTTTTT. This translates into CASTSRGQSGPSKEKLFF. The rearrangement uses TRBV28 and TRBJ1-4; TRBD1 matches at 7 bases. Germline V gives CDR1 MDHEN, CDR2 SYDVKM. This CDR3 has 18 amino acids. Trimming took 7 bases from V and 8 from J; bases not matched to a gene: 22.

The V call is TRBV6-5, the J call TRBJ2-7; TRBD2 is a possible D gene (5 bases). Germline V gene lookup returns CDR1 MNHEY and CDR2 SVGAGI. The V end was cut by 2 bases, the J end by 7 bases, with 12 bases between. The CDR3 totals 13 residues. CDR3 in amino acids: CASSYEVSGEQYF. The DNA for the CDR3 is TGTGCCAGCAGTTACGAGGTTTCGGGGGAGCAGTACTTC.

The chain uses TRBV21-1 and TRBJ2-1; TRBD1, the D gene given by the table, was not confirmed from the DNA. TRBV21-1 is labeled a pseudogene. The CDR3 is made up of 17 amino acids. CDR3 coding DNA: TGTGCCAGCAGCAAAGGGGGACAGGGGAGCTCCTACAATGAGCAGTTCTTC. Amino acid sequence: CASSKGGQGSSYNEQFF.

This chain uses TRBV19 with TRBJ2-1; TRBD2 matches 7 bases. CDR3 length equals 14 residues. Germline V gene data show CDR1 as LNHDA and CDR2 as SQIVND (reference sequence). V gave up 5 bases and J gave up 12 bases; unmatched junction bases: 13. CDR3 sequence: CASSPAQGGKGQFF. The DNA for the CDR3 is TGTGCCAGTAGTCCCGCCCAGGGAGGGAAAGGGCAGTTCTTC.

This clone was found a few times. This chain links TRBV7-9 with TRBJ1-3; tentatively, D is TRBD1 (5 bases). CDR3 length: 19 residues. Germline V CDR1 and CDR2: SEHNR, FQNEAQ (reference sequence). Trimming stripped 2 bases from V and 0 bases from J, with 20 bases between. CDR3 sequence: CASSLFKARGTNSGNTIYF. DNA for the CDR3: TGTGCCAGCAGCTTATTCAAGGCTCGCGGGACTAACTCTGGAAACACCATATATTTT.

The chain joins TRBV7-9 to TRBJ1-2; the match to TRBD1 covers 10 bases. The germline gives CDR1 SEHNR, CDR2 FQNEAQ (reference sequence). The V segment lost 5 bases and the J segment 2 bases; nucleotides outside the gene matches: 2. CDR3 length: 14 amino acids. The CDR3, as DNA: TGTGCCAGCAGCCGGGACAGGGGAAACTATGGCTACACCTTC. As protein: CASSRDRGNYGYTF.

This sequence joins TRBV4-1 and TRBJ1-1; TRBD1 agrees at 7 bases. CDR1 is MGHRA, CDR2 YSYEKL, per germline. V shed 3 bases, J shed 5 bases, and the junction held 9 bases outside the gene matches. CDR3 length equals 15 residues. The CDR3 reads CASSQSTPGGTEAFF. CDR3 coding DNA: TGCGCCAGCAGCCAGTCCACCCCAGGGGGGACTGAAGCTTTCTTT.

This chain uses TRBV30 with TRBJ2-5, with 12 bases identical to TRBD2. V lost 5 bases to trimming and J lost 5 bases; unmatched junction nucleotides: 12. CDR3 length equals 16 residues. Germline CDR1 GTSNPN, CDR2 SVGIG (reference sequence). In nucleotides, the CDR3 is TGTGCCTGGGGGAGACGACTAGCGGGAGATCGGGAGACCCAGTACTTC. It is translated as CAWGRRLAGDRETQYF.

J is TRBJ2-7 and V is TRBV4-2, with 7 bases fitting TRBD2. Germline V gene sequence: CDR1 LGHNA, CDR2 YNFKEQ. The V gene end was trimmed by 0 bases and the J gene end by 11 bases; junction bases not matched to a gene: 4. The CDR3 loop spans 12 amino acids. CDR3 bases: TGTGCCAGCAGCCAAGATTTGACTAGCAAGTACTTC. Its translation: CASSQDLTSKYF.

CDR3 amino acids: CASSENLGRGHGYTF. The CDR3 DNA is TGTGCCAGCAGTGAAAACCTCGGCAGGGGCCATGGCTACACCTTC. This chain uses TRBV6-1 with TRBJ1-2; maybe TRBD1 (6 bases). Germline CDR1 is MNHNS and CDR2 is SASEGT. CDR3 length equals 15 residues. Trimming cost V 2 bases and J 6 bases, with 16 bases left between them.

This chain links TRBV5-1 with TRBJ1-2; 9 bases map to TRBD1. This CDR3 region has 16 residues. Germline V CDR1 and CDR2: SGHRS, YFSETQ. The V gene end was trimmed by 0 bases and the J gene end by 1 base; junction bases not matched to a gene: 4. CDR3 DNA sequence: TGCGCCAGCAGCTTGGCCGGGACAGGGAATAACTATGGCTACACCTTC. Its protein is CASSLAGTGNNYGYTF.

V gene TRBV5-1 combines with J gene TRBJ2-3; tentative D call: TRBD2 (6 bases). The CDR3 has 15 amino acids. Germline CDR1 and CDR2: SGHRS and YFSETQ. Trimming cost V 2 bases and J 2 bases, with 12 bases left between them. The CDR3 loop is CASSLDLAFTDTQYF. Written as DNA, the CDR3 is TGCGCCAGCAGCTTAGATCTAGCGTTCACAGATACGCAGTATTTT.

V gene TRBV7-9 combines with J gene TRBJ2-5, with D perhaps matching TRBD1 (6 bases). This CDR3 region has 16 residues. Germline loops: CDR1 SEHNR, CDR2 FQNEAQ (reference sequence). Between the trimmed V and J ends, which lost 3 bases and 0 bases, there was a span of 14 bases. CDR3 nucleotide sequence: TGTGCCAGCAGCTTGGGATTCCGGGACAACCAAGAGACCCAGTACTTC. This encodes CASSLGFRDNQETQYF.

The CDR3 DNA is TGTGCCAGCAGTTTGTTGGGGACTATCCTCCACTTT. This codes for CASSLLGTILHF. The chain links TRBV6-5 to TRBJ1-6, with D possibly TRBD1 on 5 matching bases. From germline, CDR1 is MNHEY and CDR2 SVGAGI. Trimming took off 4 bases at V and 15 bases at J, with 13 bases between the two ends. The CDR3 is 12 residues long.

This clone was recorded once. The chain uses TRBV11-2 and TRBJ2-7, with 7 bases that match TRBD1. The J segment lost 3 bases and the V segment lost 4 bases, leaving 12 bases of the junction unmatched. CDR3 length: 16 residues. Germline-derived CDR1 and CDR2 are SGHAT and FQNNGV. CDR3 nucleotide sequence: TGTGCCAGCAGCTCTTCGACAGGGACCTACTACTACGAGCAGTACTTC. Its protein is CASSSSTGTYYYEQYF.